Listed below are T cell receptor beta chains from one sample, sequenced in a study of blood T cell repertoires in COVID-19. TCRdb's table, derived via immunoSEQ multiplex PCR, lists solely in-frame clones and lacks some. Of around 140,000 clones in the sample, roughly 91% are singletons; the top ten hold about 2.9%. Sequencing was done on a sample of peripheral blood. The receptors shown here come from a man in his sixties with active or convalescent COVID-19. The CDR3 runs from the conserved cysteine through the conserved F or W. The order of the fields is clone size, D gene, V gene, J gene, CDR3 protein, CDR3 DNA. D genes are given only for firm matches. Clone size is given for some rows only: seen once, a few or many times, or a class if the clone is expanded.

NA	NA	TRBV7-3	TRBJ2-2	CASSLTLQGNTGELFF	TGTGCCAGCAGCTTAACGCTACAGGGGAACACCGGGGAGCTGTTTTTT
NA	NA	TRBV7-2	TRBJ1-3	CASSLGLSGNTIYF	TGTGCCAGCAGCCTAGGTCTATCTGGAAACACCATATATTTT
NA	TRBD2	TRBV19	TRBJ2-1	CASGLAGNNEQFF	TGTGCCAGTGGACTAGCGGGGAACAATGAGCAGTTCTTC
NA	NA	TRBV6-5	TRBJ2-7	CASSSGQASYEQYF	TGTGCCAGCAGTTCAGGGCAGGCGTCCTACGAGCAGTACTTC
NA	TRBD2	TRBV5-6	TRBJ2-7	CASSPPGLAGGPYEQYF	TGTGCCAGCAGCCCACCTGGGCTAGCGGGAGGGCCCTACGAGCAGTACTTC
NA	TRBD2	TRBV29-1	TRBJ2-3	CSVEFGGTDTQYF	TGCAGCGTTGAATTCGGGGGGACAGATACGCAGTATTTT
few	NA	TRBV10-2	TRBJ2-6	CASSDSFSGANVLTF	TGCGCCAGCAGTGACTCCTTCTCTGGGGCCAACGTCCTGACTTTC
NA	NA	TRBV6-5	TRBJ2-1	CARAPGENVWQFF	TGTGCCAGAGCCCCGGGGGAGAACGTGTGGCAGTTCTTC
few	TRBD1	TRBV30	TRBJ2-6	CVGTGGSGANVLTF	TGTGTCGGGACAGGGGGCTCTGGGGCCAACGTCCTGACTTTC
NA	NA	TRBV6-6	TRBJ1-1	CASSSTVVFAEAFF	TGTGCCAGCAGTTCGACAGTCGTTTTCGCTGAAGCTTTCTTT
NA	TRBD2	TRBV6-5	TRBJ2-3	CASHGSGGAAWRQYF	TGTGCCAGCCACGGGAGCGGGGGGGCTGCCTGGAGGCAGTATTTT
NA	TRBD2	TRBV9	TRBJ2-1	CASSVAGASGYNEQFF	TGTGCCAGCAGCGTAGCTGGGGCTAGCGGGTACAATGAGCAGTTCTTC
few	NA	TRBV7-2	TRBJ2-7	CASSQPPRTYEQYF	TGTGCCAGCAGCCAACCCCCGAGAACCTACGAGCAGTACTTC
NA	NA	TRBV28	TRBJ1-2	CASTNYRDDFTF	TGTGCCAGCACTAATTACAGGGATGATTTCACCTTC
NA	NA	TRBV2	TRBJ1-1	CASSGMDSNTEAFF	TGTGCCAGCAGCGGGATGGACAGTAACACTGAAGCTTTCTTT
NA	TRBD2	TRBV5-6	TRBJ2-1	CASSLGLAGRGNEQFF	TGTGCCAGCAGCCTGGGACTAGCGGGCCGGGGGAATGAGCAGTTCTTC
NA	TRBD1	TRBV18	TRBJ2-2	CASPPGQGPNTGELFF	TGTGCCAGCCCCCCCGGACAGGGACCGAACACCGGGGAGCTGTTTTTT
NA	NA	TRBV7-2	TRBJ2-5	CASSLMAGPQETQYF	TGTGCCAGCAGCTTAATGGCGGGCCCCCAAGAGACCCAGTACTTC
NA	NA	TRBV4-1	TRBJ2-5	CASSGQIQETQYF	TGCGCCAGCAGCGGACAGATCCAAGAGACCCAGTACTTC
once	NA	TRBV7-2	TRBJ2-1	CASRRSRDFYEQFF	TGTGCCAGCAGGCGATCCCGGGATTTTTATGAGCAGTTCTTC
NA	NA	TRBV28	TRBJ2-2	CASSLPLNYRAGELFF	TGTGCCAGCAGCCTTCCTCTAAACTACAGGGCCGGGGAGCTGTTTTTT
NA	NA	TRBV13	TRBJ1-6	CASSLGPGLYNSPLHF	TGTGCCAGCAGCTTAGGCCCAGGGCTTTATAATTCACCCCTCCACTTT
NA	NA	TRBV3-1/TRBV3-2	TRBJ1-1	CASSQGTPLSNTEAFF	TGTGCCAGCAGCCAAGGGACACCGCTATCGAACACTGAAGCTTTCTTT
NA	TRBD1	TRBV28	TRBJ1-2	CASMTGTDYGYTF	TGTGCCAGCATGACAGGGACCGATTATGGCTACACCTTC
NA	TRBD1	TRBV19	TRBJ1-2	CASSPIRTGYYGYTF	TGTGCCAGTAGTCCAATCCGGACAGGGTACTATGGCTACACCTTC
NA	TRBD2	TRBV5-6	TRBJ2-1	CASSLLAGGYNEQFF	TGTGCCAGCAGCTTACTAGCGGGGGGCTACAATGAGCAGTTCTTC
NA	TRBD1	TRBV28	TRBJ1-4	CASRTGGTPTNEKLFF	TGTGCCAGTCGGACAGGGGGCACTCCAACTAATGAAAAACTGTTTTTT
NA	TRBD1	TRBV10-3	TRBJ1-2	CAISERMSETGNYGYTF	TGTGCCATCAGTGAGCGGATGAGCGAGACAGGGAACTATGGCTACACCTTC
NA	TRBD1	TRBV7-2	TRBJ2-1	CASRPPGTAYNEQFF	TGTGCCAGCAGGCCCCCCGGGACAGCCTACAATGAGCAGTTCTTC
NA	NA	TRBV18	TRBJ1-5	CASSPGGQPQHF	TGTGCCAGCTCACCGGGGGGTCAGCCCCAGCATTTT
few	NA	TRBV30	TRBJ1-1	CAWRLGGPAFF	TGTGCCTGGAGACTCGGGGGGCCAGCTTTCTTT
NA	TRBD2	TRBV2	TRBJ2-5	CASRKTSGGAQETQYF	TGTGCCAGCAGGAAGACTAGCGGGGGGGCCCAAGAGACCCAGTACTTC
NA	NA	TRBV24-1	TRBJ2-1	CATSEPPFSWGPGEQFF	TGTGCCACCAGTGAGCCTCCTTTTTCGTGGGGGCCTGGTGAGCAGTTCTTC
NA	TRBD2	TRBV4-1	TRBJ2-1	CASSQDPSGDSYNEQFF	TGCGCCAGCAGCCAGGACCCTAGCGGGGATTCCTACAATGAGCAGTTCTTC
NA	NA	TRBV18	TRBJ2-7	CASSRGDNHEQYF	TGTGCCAGCTCACGGGGGGATAACCACGAGCAGTACTTC
NA	NA	TRBV11-2	TRBJ1-1	CASRTVGGITEAFF	TGTGCCAGCAGGACCGTGGGGGGGATCACTGAAGCTTTCTTT
NA	NA	TRBV19	TRBJ1-4	CASAEAPNEKLFF	TGTGCCAGTGCAGAGGCACCGAATGAAAAACTGTTTTTT
NA	NA	TRBV28	TRBJ1-5	CASSFQYQPQHF	TGTGCCAGCAGTTTCCAGTATCAGCCCCAGCATTTT
NA	NA	TRBV3-1/TRBV3-2	TRBJ1-2	CASSRSNYGYTF	TGTGCCAGCAGCCGCAGTAACTATGGCTACACCTTC
NA	TRBD1	TRBV7-2	TRBJ2-1	CASSLGVGRRTGADNEQFF	TGTGCCAGCAGCTTGGGGGTTGGTAGAAGGACAGGGGCAGACAATGAGCAGTTCTTC
NA	TRBD2	TRBV7-2	TRBJ2-7	CASSFSGGSYEQYF	TGTGCCAGCAGCTTTAGCGGGGGCTCCTACGAGCAGTACTTC
NA	NA	TRBV18	TRBJ1-1	CASSPPSRGTEAFF	TGTGCCAGCTCACCACCGAGCAGAGGGACTGAAGCTTTCTTT
NA	TRBD1	TRBV19	TRBJ2-3	CATGPPGQGSDTQYF	TGTGCCACCGGACCGCCGGGACAGGGGTCGGATACGCAGTATTTT
NA	TRBD1	TRBV7-3	TRBJ1-1	CASSPTGDDTEAFF	TGTGCCAGCAGCCCGACAGGGGACGACACTGAAGCTTTCTTT
NA	TRBD1	TRBV3-1/TRBV3-2	TRBJ1-4	CASSQDLTGGGKLFF	TGTGCCAGCAGCCAAGATCTGACAGGGGGTGGAAAACTGTTTTTT
NA	NA	TRBV18	TRBJ2-3	CASSPVADTDTQYF	TGTGCCAGCTCACCCGTAGCGGACACAGATACGCAGTATTTT
few	TRBD1	TRBV29-1	TRBJ1-2	CSLQGQPGYGYTF	TGCAGCCTCCAGGGACAGCCTGGATATGGCTACACCTTC
NA	NA	TRBV5-1	TRBJ2-5	CASSQGVGETQYF	TGCGCCAGCAGCCAAGGGGTAGGGGAGACCCAGTACTTC
NA	TRBD2	TRBV7-2	TRBJ2-2	CASSPTSGRTGELFF	TGTGCCAGCAGCCCGACTAGCGGGAGAACCGGGGAGCTGTTTTTT
NA	NA	TRBV6-5	TRBJ2-4	CASNPAPGSLQYF	TGTGCCAGCAATCCGGCCCCGGGTAGCCTCCAGTACTTC
NA	TRBD1	TRBV2	TRBJ1-2	CASIEGTANNYGYTF	TGTGCCAGCATTGAGGGGACAGCGAACAACTATGGCTACACCTTC
NA	NA	TRBV20-1	TRBJ1-2	CSASGSVGYTF	TGCAGTGCTAGTGGGAGCGTTGGCTACACCTTC
NA	TRBD1	TRBV18	TRBJ1-1	CASSRTGHTEAFF	TGTGCCAGCTCCAGGACAGGCCACACTGAAGCTTTCTTT
few	NA	TRBV7-8	TRBJ1-2	CASSLSSGGGGYTF	TGTGCCAGCAGCTTATCTTCCGGGGGGGGCGGCTACACCTTC